One and the same sample provided the 21 T cell receptor beta chains below, sequenced in a study of T cell responses to AZD1222 COVID-19 vaccine. Profiled with immunoSEQ multiplex PCR; TCRdb holds only in-frame clones, not every one. Of 130,000 to 150,000 clones detected, just over 90% appear once; the ten largest clones hold around 1.9%. Material: peripheral blood, obtained on day 0 of AZD1222 vaccination. These receptors originate from an adult in good health.

The chain carries TRBV9 and TRBJ1-6; no clear D gene. Germline lookup yields CDR1 SGDLS and CDR2 YYNGEE. V shed 3 bases and J shed 10 bases, with 8 bases lying between them. The CDR3 loop spans 12 amino acids. CDR3 protein: CASSGASSPLHF. CDR3 nucleotides: TGTGCCAGCAGCGGCGCCAGCTCACCCCTCCACTTT.

This clone occurred once. The chain uses TRBV4-1 and TRBJ1-6; no clear D gene. This CDR3 spans 13 amino acids. Trimming cost V 0 bases and J 10 bases, with 7 bases left between them. Germline CDR1 reads MGHRA; CDR2 reads YSYEKL. The CDR3 bases are TGCGCCAGCAGCCAAGATGGAGGGTCACCCCTCCACTTT. This codes for CASSQDGGSPLHF.

The gene calls are TRBV10-3 and TRBJ1-3, with a tentative D call TRBD1 (6 bases). Germline assignment: CDR1 ENHRY and CDR2 SYGVKD. The V and J ends lost 5 bases and 0 bases respectively, with 14 bases between them. CDR3 length equals 16 residues. The CDR3 region is CAISPTSTGSGNTIYF. The CDR3 nucleotides read TGTGCCATCAGTCCAACCTCGACAGGCTCTGGAAACACCATATATTTT.

The rearrangement uses TRBV9 and TRBJ1-1; 8 bases are a match to TRBD1. Germline V gene data show CDR1 as SGDLS and CDR2 as YYNGEE. V gave up 3 bases and J gave up 1 base; unmatched junction bases: 2. The CDR3 has 14 residues. In nucleotides, the CDR3 is TGTGCCAGCAGCGCGACAGGGGCGAACACTGAAGCTTTCTTT. It specifies CASSATGANTEAFF.

This chain links TRBV18 with TRBJ2-7, with 11 bases that match TRBD1. The CDR3 is made up of 16 amino acids. Germline-derived CDR1 and CDR2 are KGHSH and LQKENI. V was clipped by 1 base and J by 4 bases; unmatched bases: 6. In DNA form, the CDR3 reads TGTGCCAGCTCACCACTCCTCGGACAGGGGGCTTACGAGCAGTACTTC. Translated, it gives CASSPLLGQGAYEQYF.

This chain connects TRBV18 to TRBJ1-1, with 9 positions matching TRBD1. V lost 2 bases and J lost 1; bases outside the gene matches: 2. Germline-derived CDR1 and CDR2 are KGHSH and LQKENI. This CDR3 is built from 15 residues. The CDR3 spells CASSPGTGTNTEAFF. CDR3 coding DNA: TGTGCCAGCTCACCAGGGACAGGGACGAACACTGAAGCTTTCTTT.

The CDR3 region is CASSLDRGQETEAFF. The CDR3 coding sequence is TGCGCCAGCAGCTTGGACAGGGGGCAGGAAACTGAAGCTTTCTTT. The rearrangement links TRBV5-1 to TRBJ1-1, with 9 bases lining up with TRBD1. V lost 0 bases, J lost 5 bases, and 5 bases stayed unmatched. CDR1 is SGHRS and CDR2 is YFSETQ in the germline V gene. The CDR3 has 15 amino acids.

This clone has a single count. The chain links TRBV19 to TRBJ1-5; the match to TRBD1 covers 7 bases. CDR1 is LNHDA, CDR2 SQIVND, per germline (reference sequence). J gave up 4 bases and V 3 bases, and 3 bases lay outside the gene matches. The length of the CDR3 is 14 residues. The chain's CDR3 is CASSMGQINQPQHF. CDR3 sequence (DNA): TGTGCCAGTAGTATGGGACAGATAAATCAGCCCCAGCATTTT.

V gene TRBV5-1 combines with J gene TRBJ1-2; 9 nucleotides match TRBD1. V gave up 4 bases and J gave up 7 bases; unmatched junction bases: 2. Germline V gives CDR1 SGHRS, CDR2 YFSETQ. The CDR3 consists of 12 residues. For the CDR3, the DNA is TGCGCCAGCAGCGTGACAGGGGGTGGCTACACCTTC. Translation: CASSVTGGGYTF.

Worth noting for this clone: The sample contains more than one DNA sequence encoding this CDR3. The chain joins TRBV5-1 to TRBJ1-1, with TRBD1 as a possible D gene (5 bases). Trimming pared 3 bases from V and 0 bases from J, leaving 9 bases between. The length of the CDR3 is 14 residues. CDR1 is SGHRS and CDR2 is YFSETQ in the germline V gene. CDR3 sequence reads: CASSSQTVNTEAFF. The CDR3 coding sequence is TGCGCCAGCAGCTCGCAGACAGTGAACACTGAAGCTTTCTTT.

The chain links TRBV7-9 to TRBJ1-2, with 7 bases fitting TRBD1. Per the germline V gene, CDR1 is SEHNR and CDR2 is FQNEAQ (reference sequence). The CDR3 sequence is 15 residues long. J was trimmed by 4 bases and V by 5 bases; bases with no gene match: 10. CDR3 protein: CASSRDRVPLYGYTF. The CDR3 DNA reads TGTGCCAGCAGCCGAGACAGGGTCCCACTCTATGGCTACACCTTC.

The chain links TRBV21-1 to TRBJ2-1; the table calls TRBD2, which could not be checked here. TRBV21-1 is reported as a pseudogene. The CDR3 runs to 14 residues. CDR3 nucleotides: TGTGCCAGCACCACTAGTCCCCCCTACAATGAGCAGTTCTTC. Amino acids: CASTTSPPYNEQFF.

Points on this clone: Other DNA sequences in this sample translate to the same CDR3. The chain links TRBV7-9 to TRBJ2-1; 7 nucleotides match TRBD2. V lost 2 bases and J lost 2; bases outside the gene matches: 6. This CDR3 spans 16 amino acids. Per the germline V gene, CDR1 is SEHNR and CDR2 is FQNEAQ (reference sequence). Here the CDR3 reads CASSLSLAGTYNEQFF. The CDR3 bases are TGTGCCAGCAGCTTATCATTAGCGGGTACCTACAATGAGCAGTTCTTC.

The V gene is TRBV9, the J gene TRBJ2-1; TRBD2 is a possible D gene (8 bases). The CDR3 runs to 15 residues. Looked up from germline, CDR1 is SGDLS and CDR2 is YYNGEE. Trimming left V 4 bases short and J 10 bases short, with 21 bases between. The CDR3 spells CASSPNGRGQEEQFF. CDR3 nucleotide sequence: TGTGCCAGCAGCCCTAACGGGAGGGGGCAAGAGGAGCAGTTCTTC.

The chain is built from TRBV9 and TRBJ2-7, with a weak D call TRBD2 (5 bases). This CDR3 spans 14 amino acids. Germline V gives CDR1 SGDLS, CDR2 YYNGEE. V lost 4 bases, J lost 0 bases, and 11 bases lay in between. In DNA, the CDR3 is TGTGCCAGCAGCCCACGGACTCTCTCCTACGAGCAGTACTTC. This sequence encodes CASSPRTLSYEQYF.

The chain recombines TRBV24-1 with TRBJ1-1; TRBD1 aligns across 8 bases. Germline CDR1 reads KGHDR; CDR2 reads SFDVKD. The CDR3 spans 17 residues. V shed 0 bases and J 1 base; nucleotides not matched to a gene: 6. The CDR3 DNA reads TGTGCCACCAGTGATTTGCAGGGGGCTTTGGCGAACACTGAAGCTTTCTTT. Translation: CATSDLQGALANTEAFF.

About this clone: The sample contains more than one DNA sequence encoding this CDR3. The chain links TRBV7-3 to TRBJ2-5; TRBD2 might be the D (6 bases). The V and J ends lost 6 bases and 2 bases respectively, with 13 bases between them. This CDR3 is built from 14 residues. CDR1 is SGHTA and CDR2 is FQGTGA in the germline V gene. The CDR3 DNA is TGTGCCAGCAGTCCTACGGGACTTCAAGAGACCCAGTACTTC. Translating it yields CASSPTGLQETQYF.

This clone has only one observation. The chain employs TRBV20-1 and TRBJ2-3; TRBD2 aligns across 8 bases. Germline loops: CDR1 DFQATT, CDR2 SNEGSKA (reference sequence). Germline trimming cut 3 bases from V and 5 bases from J; bases unmatched to any gene: 7. CDR3 size: 14 residues. This CDR3 is CSASLREGRDTQYF. CDR3 DNA sequence: TGCAGTGCTAGTCTCCGGGAGGGCCGAGATACGCAGTATTTT.

The V call is TRBV20-1, the J call TRBJ2-1; 7 nucleotides align to TRBD2. Trimming removed 3 bases from V and 11 bases from J; junction bases left unmatched: 10. The CDR3 totals 13 residues. The germline gives CDR1 DFQATT, CDR2 SNEGSKA (reference sequence). CDR3: CSASAPGTNKQFF. CDR3 DNA sequence: TGCAGTGCTAGTGCACCCGGGACTAATAAGCAGTTCTTC.

This chain connects TRBV6-5 to TRBJ1-5; a weak D match, TRBD1 (6 bases). Germline V lookup: CDR1 MNHEY, CDR2 SVGAGI. The V gene lost 10 bases and the J gene lost 2 bases, with 18 bases spanning the gap. This CDR3 comprises 15 residues. The CDR3 DNA sequence: TGTGCCACTAGAGGGGGGGATGTCGGCAATCAGCCCCAGCATTTT. Protein sequence: CATRGGDVGNQPQHF.

V and J are TRBV27 and TRBJ2-3, with D unclear. Germline CDR1 MNHEY, CDR2 SMNVEV (reference sequence). This CDR3 region has 13 residues. V was clipped by 5 bases and J by 5 bases, with 11 bases between them. CDR3: CASSLLYEDTQYF. The CDR3 bases are TGTGCCAGCAGTCTTCTATACGAAGATACGCAGTATTTT.